This TCR beta chain emerged from a study of blood T cell repertoires in COVID-19. Using immunoSEQ multiplex PCR, the repertoire was profiled, and TCRdb retains in-frame clones only, with some absent. The sample has more than 40,000 clones; approximately 87% are singletons. Sequenced sample: peripheral blood. The source is a human donor in a cohort sampled during active COVID-19.

The CDR3 DNA follows: TGTGCCAGCAGTTTCCAGGGGGCGGCACAGCCCCAGCATTTT. It translates to CASSFQGAAQPQHF. J is TRBJ1-5 and V is TRBV28; 8 bases match TRBD1. The CDR3 is made up of 14 amino acids. With V trimmed by 3 bases and J by 7 bases, 5 bases remained unmatched. The germline V gene encodes CDR1 MDHEN and CDR2 SYDVKM.